This entry lists 32 T cell receptor beta chains sequenced from one sample in a study of blood T cell repertoires in COVID-19. Using immunoSEQ multiplex PCR, the repertoire was profiled, and TCRdb retains in-frame clones only, with some absent. The sample gives around 370,000 clones, around 90% of which show up once; under 3.5% is in the top ten. The specimen was peripheral blood. These receptors all come from a woman aged 18-29 years who had recovered from COVID-19.

This chain joins TRBV9 and TRBJ1-3; no reliable D call. Trimming removed 2 bases from V and 8 bases from J, with 14 bases in between. The germline gives CDR1 SGDLS, CDR2 YYNGEE. This CDR3 is built from 14 residues. This CDR3 is CASSVTVASDTIYF. As DNA, the CDR3 is TGTGCCAGCAGCGTTACGGTCGCCTCGGACACCATATATTTT. The variable domain in full, with the rest retrieved from reference TRBV9 and TRBJ1-3, is DSGVTQTPKHLITATGQRVTLRCSPRSGDLSVYWYQQSLDQGLQFLIQYYNGEERAKGNILERFSAQQFPDLHSELNLSSLELGDSALYFCASSVTVASDTIYFGEGSWLTVV.

This clone has just one count. J is TRBJ2-2 and V is TRBV19, with TRBD2 matching over 9 bases. With 1 base clipped from V and 2 bases from J, the junction kept 2 bases outside the gene matches. This CDR3 spans 16 amino acids. From germline, CDR1 is LNHDA and CDR2 SQIVND (reference sequence). The CDR3: CASSIALAGNTGELFF. The DNA of the CDR3 is TGTGCCAGTAGTATAGCTCTAGCGGGAAACACCGGGGAGCTGTTTTTT.

This clone was observed a handful of times. This rearrangement joins TRBV3-1 (or the pseudogene TRBV3-2) to TRBJ2-5; the D gene is possibly TRBD2 (5 bases). The CDR3 is 16 amino acids. In germline, CDR1 is LGHDT, CDR2 YNNKEL (reference sequence). V shed 0 bases and J shed 5 bases, with 16 bases lying between them. The CDR3 nucleotides are TGTGCCAGCAGCCAAGACGGGGTGGATCACCGGGAGACCCAGTACTTC. Translated: CASSQDGVDHRETQYF.

V is TRBV10-3 and J is TRBJ2-5; a weak D match, TRBD1 (6 bases). V lost 5 bases and J 5 bases, leaving 9 bases between the germline ends. The CDR3 contains 12 residues. CDR1 is ENHRY, CDR2 SYGVKD, per germline. The CDR3 bases are TGTGCCATCAGTCAGGGGCAGGAGACCCAGTACTTC. It yields the protein CAISQGQETQYF.

The gene calls are TRBV7-8 and TRBJ1-1; D perhaps matches TRBD1 (6 bases). The CDR3 has 15 amino acids. The germline V gene encodes CDR1 SGHVS and CDR2 FQNEAQ. The ends were cut back, 3 bases at V and 5 bases at J, with 16 bases in the middle. In DNA form, the CDR3 reads TGTGCCAGCAGCTTTTTGGCGGGGGGCGAGACTGAAGCTTTCTTT. Encoded protein: CASSFLAGGETEAFF.

The chain recombines TRBV2 with TRBJ1-1; D ambiguous. The V end was cut by 8 bases, the J end by 4 bases, with 11 bases between. Per the germline V gene, CDR1 is SNHLY and CDR2 is FYNNEI. The CDR3 sequence is 12 residues long. CDR3: CASGELATEAFF. The CDR3 region has the DNA TGTGCCAGCGGGGAGCTGGCCACTGAAGCTTTCTTT.

Notes on this clone: The identical CDR3 is also encoded by other nucleotide sequences in the sample. The V call is TRBV27, the J call TRBJ1-6; D might be TRBD1 (5 bases). The CDR3 has 16 amino acids. Looked up from germline, CDR1 is MNHEY and CDR2 is SMNVEV (reference sequence). Between the trimmed V and J ends, which lost 2 bases and 0 bases, there was a span of 8 bases. For the CDR3, the DNA is TGTGCCAGCAGTTTAACAGGAAGCTCCTATAATTCACCCCTCCACTTT. It yields the protein CASSLTGSSYNSPLHF.

This rearrangement joins TRBV15 to TRBJ1-4; D possibly corresponds to TRBD1 (5 bases). The CDR3 consists of 13 residues. Germline loops: CDR1 LNHNV, CDR2 YYDKDF (reference sequence). V lost 0 bases and J lost 12, with 11 bases in between. CDR3 region: CATSRDLGRELFF. The CDR3 nucleotides are TGTGCCACCAGCAGAGATCTGGGCAGGGAACTGTTTTTT.

The V call is TRBV9, the J call TRBJ1-1; 10 bases agree with TRBD1. Germline-derived CDR1 and CDR2 are SGDLS and YYNGEE. There are 15 residues in the CDR3. V dropped 4 bases and J dropped 3; count of bases not matched to a gene: 6. The CDR3 DNA reads TGTGCCAGCAGCCCCCGGACAGGGGGGTACACTGAAGCTTTCTTT. Amino acids: CASSPRTGGYTEAFF.

CDR3: CASSLGSGTGIRETQYF. The CDR3 bases are TGTGCCAGCAGCTTAGGCTCCGGGACAGGGATCCGGGAGACCCAGTACTTC. V gene TRBV7-9 combines with J gene TRBJ2-5; 9 bases fit TRBD1. Looked up from germline, CDR1 is SEHNR and CDR2 is FQNEAQ (reference sequence). The CDR3 length is 17 residues. V was clipped by 1 base and J by 5 bases; unmatched bases: 11.

There are a few counts of this clone. The chain has TRBV5-1 and TRBJ1-2; TRBD1 might be the D (6 bases). Trimming removed 0 bases from V and 5 bases from J, with 11 bases in between. CDR1 is SGHRS, CDR2 YFSETQ, per germline. The CDR3 extends over 14 amino acids. This CDR3 reads CASSLGQVEYGYTF. CDR3 nucleotide sequence: TGCGCCAGCAGCTTGGGACAGGTGGAATATGGCTACACCTTC.

This chain connects TRBV10-3 to TRBJ1-2; 7 positions match TRBD1. V lost 2 bases and J lost 4; bases outside the gene matches: 1. Germline CDR1 ENHRY, CDR2 SYGVKD. This CDR3 has 13 amino acids. As DNA, the CDR3 is TGTGCCATCAGTGAGAGACAGGGCTATGGCTACACCTTC. This sequence encodes CAISERQGYGYTF.

The gene calls are TRBV7-9 and TRBJ1-3; a possible D gene is TRBD1 (5 bases). The V gene lost 0 bases and the J gene lost 8 bases, with 8 bases spanning the gap. The germline CDR1 and CDR2 sequences are SEHNR and FQNEAQ (reference sequence). CDR3 length equals 13 residues. The CDR3 DNA is TGTGCCAGCAGCTTAGCGGCGGGGGACACCATATATTTT. Translation gives CASSLAAGDTIYF.

The chain recombines TRBV5-1 with TRBJ2-3; TRBD2 aligns across 13 bases. The CDR3 sequence is 19 residues long. The germline gives CDR1 SGHRS, CDR2 YFSETQ. V lost 3 bases and J lost 3; bases outside the gene matches: 13. CDR3 protein: CASSSYTSGRAIGTDTQYF. For the CDR3, the DNA is TGCGCCAGCAGCTCCTATACTAGCGGGAGGGCCATTGGGACAGATACGCAGTATTTT.

The genes are TRBV9 and TRBJ2-1; 9 bases are a match to TRBD1. The CDR3 spans 17 residues. Germline V gene lookup returns CDR1 SGDLS and CDR2 YYNGEE. Trimming at V came to 1 base and at J to 0 bases, leaving 5 bases not matched to a gene. The CDR3 nucleotides read TGTGCCAGCAGCGTAAATTCGGGACAGGGCTCCTACAATGAGCAGTTCTTC. This translates into CASSVNSGQGSYNEQFF.

The V gene is TRBV5-6, the J gene TRBJ2-6, with 9 bases that match TRBD1. V lost 3 bases, J lost 3 bases, and 1 base stayed unmatched. This CDR3 contains 15 residues. The germline CDR1 and CDR2 sequences are SGHDT and YYEEEE. The CDR3 sequence is CASSYRGRGANVLTF. For the CDR3, the DNA is TGTGCCAGCAGCTACAGGGGGCGTGGGGCCAACGTCCTGACTTTC. Full variable domain (remainder filled in from reference TRBV5-6 and TRBJ2-6): DAGVTQSPTHLIKTRGQQVTLRCSPKSGHDTVSWYQQALGQGPQFIFQYYEEEERQRGNFPDRFSGHQFPNYSSELNVNALLLGDSALYLCASSYRGRGANVLTFGAGSRLTVL.

This sequence joins TRBV6-5 and TRBJ2-5, with 9 bases aligning to TRBD2. Germline loops: CDR1 MNHEY, CDR2 SVGAGI. V was clipped by 4 bases and J by 5 bases; unmatched bases: 8. This CDR3 region has 15 residues. DNA of the CDR3: TGTGCCAGCAGTTCGCCAGCGGGGGGTCGGGAGACCCAGTACTTC. Translated: CASSSPAGGRETQYF.

This rearrangement joins TRBV11-3 to TRBJ1-3; D perhaps matches TRBD1 (6 bases). CDR1 is SGHNT and CDR2 is YENEEA in the germline V gene. This CDR3 contains 16 residues. Trimming stripped 5 bases from V and 3 bases from J, with 17 bases between. CDR3 nucleotide sequence: TGTGCCAGCAGCGTCTTCACCCGGGACATTGGAAACACCATATATTTT. As protein: CASSVFTRDIGNTIYF.

The CDR3 loop reads CSVVEGSSGRSYNEQFF. CDR3 nucleotide sequence: TGCAGCGTTGTTGAGGGGTCTAGCGGGAGGTCCTACAATGAGCAGTTCTTC. This chain uses TRBV29-1 with TRBJ2-1; 11 nucleotides line up with TRBD2. V lost 4 bases to trimming and J lost 1 base; unmatched junction nucleotides: 9. Germline V gene lookup returns CDR1 SQVTM and CDR2 ANQGSEA. This CDR3 has 17 residues.

J is TRBJ2-2 and V is TRBV5-4; 10 bases map to TRBD2. The V and J ends lost 3 bases and 1 base, in that order; junction bases with no gene match: 0. Germline CDR1 SGHNT, CDR2 YYREEE (reference sequence). The CDR3 length is 15 residues. CDR3 sequence: CASSWTSGNTGELFF. CDR3 bases: TGTGCCAGCAGCTGGACTAGCGGGAACACCGGGGAGCTGTTTTTT.

The gene calls are TRBV5-3 and TRBJ2-1, with 9 nucleotides matching TRBD2. TRBV5-3 is given ORF status, its function remaining uncertain. The V gene end was trimmed by 3 bases and the J gene end by 4 bases; junction bases not matched to a gene: 17. CDR3 size: 19 residues. The CDR3 region is CARSSIPDYQREVYNEQFF. CDR3 DNA: TGTGCCAGAAGCTCGATTCCCGACTATCAGCGGGAGGTTTACAATGAGCAGTTCTTC.

This rearrangement joins TRBV21-1 to TRBJ1-1; TRBD1, the table's D call, was not compared with the DNA. TRBV21-1 is annotated as a pseudogene. The CDR3 runs to 15 residues. CDR3 bases: TGTGCCAGCAGCAAAGTGGGGACGCTCAAAGGGGGAGCTTTCTTT. Protein: CASSKVGTLKGGAFF.

The rearrangement links TRBV4-1 to TRBJ1-2, with TRBD1 as a possible D gene (6 bases). CDR3 size: 15 residues. The germline V gene encodes CDR1 MGHRA and CDR2 YSYEKL. V shed 0 bases and J shed 7 bases, with 15 bases lying between them. CDR3 protein: CASSQDQSGASGYTF. The CDR3 coding sequence is TGCGCCAGCAGCCAAGATCAGTCAGGGGCCTCTGGCTACACCTTC.

The chain joins TRBV27 to TRBJ2-1; D gene ambiguous. The CDR3 runs 15 residues. CDR1 MNHEY and CDR2 SMNVEV come from the germline V gene (reference sequence). V lost 3 bases, J lost 4 bases, and 13 bases lay in between. This CDR3 is CASSFWSADYNEQFF. CDR3 DNA sequence: TGTGCCAGCAGTTTTTGGAGCGCGGATTACAATGAGCAGTTCTTC.

The V gene is TRBV19, the J gene TRBJ2-1; 7 nucleotides line up with TRBD2. The germline gives CDR1 LNHDA, CDR2 SQIVND (reference sequence). Trimming at V came to 3 bases and at J to 4 bases, leaving 6 bases not matched to a gene. CDR3 length equals 15 residues. CDR3 sequence: CASSIRASGYNEQFF. The DNA of the CDR3 is TGTGCCAGTAGTATTAGGGCTAGCGGATACAATGAGCAGTTCTTC.

The chain uses TRBV5-1 and TRBJ2-2; 11 bases agree with TRBD2. CDR3 length: 20 residues. J lost 1 base, V lost 7 bases, and 18 bases had no gene match. Germline CDR1 reads SGHRS; CDR2 reads YFSETQ. The CDR3 DNA sequence: TGCGCCAGCCGACTCCGACTAGCGGGAAAGATGGTGGGGAACACCGGGGAGCTGTTTTTT. It is translated as CASRLRLAGKMVGNTGELFF.

V is TRBV6-1 and J is TRBJ1-5; possibly TRBD1 for D (5 bases). Trimming shortened V by 3 bases and J by 3 bases, and 18 bases separated the two germline ends. There are 17 residues in the CDR3. Germline CDR1 and CDR2: MNHNS and SASEGT. The CDR3 DNA reads TGTGCCAGCAGTGAGTCTCCGGCGGGGGTGACCAATCAGCCCCAGCATTTT. Encoded protein: CASSESPAGVTNQPQHF.

V is TRBV7-8 and J is TRBJ2-5, with D tentatively TRBD2 (6 bases). V was clipped by 5 bases and J by 3 bases, with 16 bases between them. This CDR3 has 15 amino acids. Germline V gives CDR1 SGHVS, CDR2 FQNEAQ. In nucleotides, the CDR3 is TGTGCCAGCAGCCTTGGATACGGAGGGGAAGAGACCCAGTACTTC. Translating it yields CASSLGYGGEETQYF.

The chain is built from TRBV6-6 and TRBJ2-2; TRBD2 matches 7 bases. This CDR3 is 14 amino acids long. Germline assignment: CDR1 MNHNY and CDR2 SVGAGI (reference sequence). The junction had 4 bases not matched to a gene; V was cut back by 5 bases and J by 4 bases. This CDR3 reads CASSGAGRTGELFF. In DNA form, the CDR3 reads TGTGCCAGCAGTGGAGCGGGACGCACCGGGGAGCTGTTTTTT.

This clone has only one observation. The CDR3: CSVDGSGNTGELFF. The CDR3 region has the DNA TGCAGCGTTGATGGTAGCGGGAACACCGGGGAGCTGTTTTTT. The chain has TRBV29-1 and TRBJ2-2, with a weak D call TRBD2 (6 bases). The CDR3 has 14 amino acids. V was trimmed by 3 bases and J by 1 base, leaving 9 bases between them. From germline, CDR1 is SQVTM and CDR2 ANQGSEA.

The chain is built from TRBV11-2 and TRBJ2-1; 9 bases fit TRBD2. Germline loops: CDR1 SGHAT, CDR2 FQNNGV. The J segment lost 7 bases and the V segment lost 4 bases, leaving 5 bases of the junction unmatched. The CDR3 runs 14 residues. Here the CDR3 DNA reads TGTGCCAGCAGCTCCGGACTAGCGACGAATGAGCAGTTCTTC. This translates into CASSSGLATNEQFF.

V is TRBV19 and J is TRBJ1-1; 7 nucleotides align to TRBD1. J lost 2 bases, V lost 6 bases, and 6 bases had no gene match. Looked up from germline, CDR1 is LNHDA and CDR2 is SQIVND (reference sequence). The CDR3 spans 14 residues. The DNA of the CDR3 is TGTGCCAGTAGCGTCCAGGGGGTAAACACTGAAGCTTTCTTT. It translates to CASSVQGVNTEAFF.